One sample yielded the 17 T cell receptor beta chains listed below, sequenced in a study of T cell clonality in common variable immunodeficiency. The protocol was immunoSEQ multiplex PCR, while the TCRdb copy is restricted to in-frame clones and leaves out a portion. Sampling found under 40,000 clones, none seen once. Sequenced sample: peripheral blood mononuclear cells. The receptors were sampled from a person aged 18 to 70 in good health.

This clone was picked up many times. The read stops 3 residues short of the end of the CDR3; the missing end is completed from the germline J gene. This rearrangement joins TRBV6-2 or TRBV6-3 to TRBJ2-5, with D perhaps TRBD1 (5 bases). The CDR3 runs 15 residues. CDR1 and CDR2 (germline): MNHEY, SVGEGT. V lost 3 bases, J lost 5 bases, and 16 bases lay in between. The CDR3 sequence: CASSYPVGQSETQYF. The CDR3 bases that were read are TGTGCCAGCAGTTATCCCGTGGGGCAGTCGGAGACC.

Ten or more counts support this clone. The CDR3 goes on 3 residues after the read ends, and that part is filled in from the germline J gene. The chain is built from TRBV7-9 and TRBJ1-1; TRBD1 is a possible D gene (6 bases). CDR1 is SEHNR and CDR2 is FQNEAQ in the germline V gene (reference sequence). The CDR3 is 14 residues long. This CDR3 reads CASSLGAPRLEAFF. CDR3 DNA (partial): TGTGCCAGCAGCTTGGGGGCTCCAAGACTGGAA.

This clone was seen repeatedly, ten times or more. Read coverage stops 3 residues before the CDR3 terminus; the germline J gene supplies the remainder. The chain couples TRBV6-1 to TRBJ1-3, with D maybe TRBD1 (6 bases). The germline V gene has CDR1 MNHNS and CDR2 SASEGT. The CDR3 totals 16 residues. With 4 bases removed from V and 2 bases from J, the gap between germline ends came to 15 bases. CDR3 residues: CASSGYRVSTGNTIYF. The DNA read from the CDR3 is TGTGCCAGCAGTGGGTACAGGGTGAGCACTGGAAACACC.

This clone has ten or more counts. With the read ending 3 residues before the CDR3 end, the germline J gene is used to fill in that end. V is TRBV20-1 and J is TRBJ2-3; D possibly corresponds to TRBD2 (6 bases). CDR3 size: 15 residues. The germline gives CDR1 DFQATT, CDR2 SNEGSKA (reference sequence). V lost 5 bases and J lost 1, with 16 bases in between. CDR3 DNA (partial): TGCAGTGCTGACCTGACTAGTTCCGGCACAGATACG. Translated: CSADLTSSGTDT. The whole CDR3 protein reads CSADLTSSGTDTQYF.

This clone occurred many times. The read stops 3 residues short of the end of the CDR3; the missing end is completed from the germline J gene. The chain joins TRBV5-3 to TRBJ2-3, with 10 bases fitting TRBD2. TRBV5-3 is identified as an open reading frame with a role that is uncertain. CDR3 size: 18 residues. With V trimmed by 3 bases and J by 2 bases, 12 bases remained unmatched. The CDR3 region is CARSWHPVAGGPTDTQYF. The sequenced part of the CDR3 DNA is TGTGCCAGAAGCTGGCACCCGGTAGCGGGGGGTCCCACAGATACG.

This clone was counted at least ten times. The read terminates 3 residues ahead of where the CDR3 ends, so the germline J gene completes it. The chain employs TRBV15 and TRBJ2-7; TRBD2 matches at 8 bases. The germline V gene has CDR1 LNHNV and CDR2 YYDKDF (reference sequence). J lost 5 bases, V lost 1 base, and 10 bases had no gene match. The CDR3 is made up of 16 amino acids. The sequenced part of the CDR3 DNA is TGTGCCACCAGCAGAGGCCCCGGGGGGGCTCCGAACGAG. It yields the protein CATSRGPGGAPNE. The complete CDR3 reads CATSRGPGGAPNEQYF.

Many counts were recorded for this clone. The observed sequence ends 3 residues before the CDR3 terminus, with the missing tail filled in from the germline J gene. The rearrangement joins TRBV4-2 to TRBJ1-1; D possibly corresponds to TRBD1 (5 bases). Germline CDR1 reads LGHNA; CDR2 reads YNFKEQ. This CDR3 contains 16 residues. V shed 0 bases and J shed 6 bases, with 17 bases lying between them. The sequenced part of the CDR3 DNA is TGTGCCAGCAGCCAAGATCGCAGGGCATCTTTTGCTGAA. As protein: CASSQDRRASFAE. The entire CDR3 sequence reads CASSQDRRASFAEAFF.

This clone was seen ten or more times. The CDR3 sequence: CASIPGTPSNQPQHF. The DNA read from the CDR3 is TGTGCCAGCATCCCCGGGACACCGTCGAATCAGCCC. The chain joins TRBV6-2 or TRBV6-3 to TRBJ1-5; TRBD1 might be the D (6 bases). The read terminates 3 residues ahead of where the CDR3 ends, so the germline J gene completes it. The V and J ends lost 7 bases and 4 bases respectively, with 17 bases between them. Germline CDR1 and CDR2: MNHEY and SVGEGT. This CDR3 spans 15 amino acids.

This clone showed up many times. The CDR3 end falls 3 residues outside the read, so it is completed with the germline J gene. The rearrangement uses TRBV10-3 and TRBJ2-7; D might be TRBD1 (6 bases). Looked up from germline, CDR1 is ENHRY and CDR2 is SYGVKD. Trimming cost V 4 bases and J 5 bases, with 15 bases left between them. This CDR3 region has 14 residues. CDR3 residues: CAISVKDRGHEQYF. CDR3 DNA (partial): TGTGCCATCAGTGTAAAGGACAGAGGCCACGAG.

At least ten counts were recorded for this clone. CDR3 in amino acids: CASSLAPALAKNIQYF. The CDR3 bases that were read are TGTGCCAGCAGCTTAGCGCCCGCGCTAGCCAAAAACATT. The chain carries TRBV7-2 and TRBJ2-4, with D unclear. The CDR3 is cut off 3 residues early in the read; its end comes from the germline J gene. The CDR3 contains 16 residues. Germline lookup yields CDR1 SGHTA and CDR2 FQGNSA. Trimming cost V 0 bases and J 0 bases, with 9 bases left between them.

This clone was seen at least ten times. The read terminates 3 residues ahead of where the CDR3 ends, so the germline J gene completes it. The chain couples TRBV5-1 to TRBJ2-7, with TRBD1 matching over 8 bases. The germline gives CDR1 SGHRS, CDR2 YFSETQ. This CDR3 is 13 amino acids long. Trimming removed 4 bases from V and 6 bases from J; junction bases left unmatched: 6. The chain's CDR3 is CASSLGQGGEQYF. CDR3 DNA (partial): TGCGCCAGCAGCCTAGGACAGGGTGGCGAG.

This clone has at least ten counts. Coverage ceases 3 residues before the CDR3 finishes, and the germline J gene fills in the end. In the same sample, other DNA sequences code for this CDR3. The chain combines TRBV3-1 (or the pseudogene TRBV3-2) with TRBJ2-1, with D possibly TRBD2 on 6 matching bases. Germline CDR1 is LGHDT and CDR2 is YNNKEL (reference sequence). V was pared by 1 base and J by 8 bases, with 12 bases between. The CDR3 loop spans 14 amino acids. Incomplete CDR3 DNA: TGTGCCAGCAGCCAAGTCGGGAGTAGCGATGAG. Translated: CASSQVGSSDE. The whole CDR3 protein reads CASSQVGSSDEQFF.

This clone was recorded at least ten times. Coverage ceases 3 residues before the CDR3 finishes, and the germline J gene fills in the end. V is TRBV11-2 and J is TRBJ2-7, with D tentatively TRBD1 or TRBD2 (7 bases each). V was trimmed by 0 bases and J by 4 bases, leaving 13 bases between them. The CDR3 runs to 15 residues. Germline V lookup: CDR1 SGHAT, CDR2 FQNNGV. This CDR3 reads CASSLDTGEGYEQYF. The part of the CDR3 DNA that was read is TGTGCCAGCAGCTTAGATACAGGGGAGGGATACGAG.

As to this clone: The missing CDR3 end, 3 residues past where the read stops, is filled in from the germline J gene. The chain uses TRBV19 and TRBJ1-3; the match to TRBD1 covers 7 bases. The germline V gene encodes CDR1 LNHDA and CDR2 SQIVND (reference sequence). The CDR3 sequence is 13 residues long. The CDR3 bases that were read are TGTGCCAGTAGTACTCACAGGGGCCCGTTC. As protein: CASSTHRGPF. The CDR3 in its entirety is CASSTHRGPFIYF. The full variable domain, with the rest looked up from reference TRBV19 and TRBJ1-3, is DGGITQSPKYLFRKEGQNVTLSCEQNLNHDAMYWYRQDPGQGLRLIYYSQIVNDFQKGDIAEGYSVSREKKESFPLTVTSAQKNPTAFYLCASSTHRGPFIYFGEGSWLTVV.

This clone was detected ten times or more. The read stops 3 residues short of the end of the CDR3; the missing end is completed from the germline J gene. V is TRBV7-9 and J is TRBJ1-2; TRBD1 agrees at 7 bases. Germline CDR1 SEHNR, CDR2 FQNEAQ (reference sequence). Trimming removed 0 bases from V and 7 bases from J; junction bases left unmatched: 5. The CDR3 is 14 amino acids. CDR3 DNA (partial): TGTGCCAGCAGCTTAGCGCTACAGGGGACTGGC. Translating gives CASSLALQGTG. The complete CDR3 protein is CASSLALQGTGYTF.

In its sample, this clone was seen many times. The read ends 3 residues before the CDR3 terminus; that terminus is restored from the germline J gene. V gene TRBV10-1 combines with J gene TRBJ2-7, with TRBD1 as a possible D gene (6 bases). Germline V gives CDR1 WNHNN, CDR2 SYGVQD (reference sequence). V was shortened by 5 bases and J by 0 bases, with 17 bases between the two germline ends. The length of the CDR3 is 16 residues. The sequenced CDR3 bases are TGCGCCAGCAGTCTGATCCTGGACAGTCCCTCCTACGAG. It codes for CASSLILDSPSYE. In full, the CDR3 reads CASSLILDSPSYEQYF.

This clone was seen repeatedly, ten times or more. The part of the CDR3 DNA that was read is TGCGCCAGCAGCTTCGGGACTAGCGGGAGGGTCGATGAG. Translating it yields CASSFGTSGRVDE. The complete CDR3 protein is CASSFGTSGRVDEQFF. The rearrangement joins TRBV5-1 to TRBJ2-1, with 16 bases fitting TRBD2. Read sequence stops 3 residues before the CDR3 end, and the germline J gene provides the missing end. CDR1 SGHRS and CDR2 YFSETQ come from the germline V gene. This CDR3 is 16 amino acids long. With V trimmed by 2 bases and J by 8 bases, 4 bases remained unmatched. The full variable domain, its missing parts supplied by reference TRBV5-1 and TRBJ2-1, is KAGVTQTPRYLIKTRGQQVTLSCSPISGHRSVSWYQQTPGQGLQFLFEYFSETQRNKGNFPGRFSGRQFSNSRSEMNVSTLELGDSALYLCASSFGTSGRVDEQFFGPGTRLTVL.